The entry that follows covers one T cell receptor (beta chain) sequence. What it recognizes is unknown. PCR used 60 Vbeta primers and 13 Jbeta primers. Assay: immunoSEQ multiplex PCR; the TCRdb copy retains only in-frame clones and omits some. The sample has around 170,000 clones, 76% seen once. These data are taken from a study of cytomegalovirus exposure and HLA in healthy donors. Study-wide findings and caveats: In a later analysis, parvovirus B19, influenza, CMV and Epstein-Barr virus appeared linked to several top co-occurrence clusters. Cytomegalovirus-associated TCR beta chains were listed, numbering 150 to 200.

The CDR3 is 14 amino acids. Germline V lookup: CDR1 SGHAT, CDR2 FQDESV (reference sequence). V was clipped by 5 bases and J by 6 bases; unmatched bases: 9. The receptor comes from a man between 18 and 35 years old in good health and CMV-seronegative. The V gene is TRBV11-1, the J gene TRBJ2-7; 8 bases agree with TRBD1. Sequences were obtained from PBMCs. This CDR3 reads CASSPGQVIGEQYF. The CDR3 DNA sequence: TGTGCCAGCAGCCCGGGACAGGTTATAGGCGAGCAGTACTTC.